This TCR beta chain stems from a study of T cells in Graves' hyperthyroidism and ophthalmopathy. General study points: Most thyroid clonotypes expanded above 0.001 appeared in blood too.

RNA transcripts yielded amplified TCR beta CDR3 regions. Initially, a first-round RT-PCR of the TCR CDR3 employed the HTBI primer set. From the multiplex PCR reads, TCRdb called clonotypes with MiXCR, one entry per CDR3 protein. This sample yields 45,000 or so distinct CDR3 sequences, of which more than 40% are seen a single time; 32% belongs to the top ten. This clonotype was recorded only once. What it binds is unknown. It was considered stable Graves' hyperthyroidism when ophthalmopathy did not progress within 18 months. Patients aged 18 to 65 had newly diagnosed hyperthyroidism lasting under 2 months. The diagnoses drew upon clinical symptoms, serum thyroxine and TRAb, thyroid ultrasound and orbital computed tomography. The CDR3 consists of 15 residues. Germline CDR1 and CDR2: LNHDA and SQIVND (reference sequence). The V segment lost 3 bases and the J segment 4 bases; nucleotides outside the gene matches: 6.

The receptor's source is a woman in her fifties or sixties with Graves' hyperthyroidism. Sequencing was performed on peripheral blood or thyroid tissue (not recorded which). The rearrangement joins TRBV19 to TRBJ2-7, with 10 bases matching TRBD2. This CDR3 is CASSITGLAAYEQYF. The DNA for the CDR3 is TGTGCCAGTAGTATTACAGGACTAGCGGCGTACGAGCAGTACTTC.